This T cell receptor (beta chain) was documented in a study of vaccination effects on CD4 cells after COVID-19. Background on the study: Peptide-pool stimulation followed by sequencing identified expanded antigen-specific CD4+ clonotypes in the ViraFEST assay. Samples collected post-vaccine were obtained a median of 72 days after the second dose.

The CDR3 consists of 13 residues. The trim removed 3 bases at V and 8 bases at J, leaving 3 bases unmatched. CDR1 MRHNA and CDR2 SNTAGT come from the germline V gene. On day 10 of culture, CD4+ T cells were separated out. All study participants received two doses of BNT162b2 or mRNA-1273 vaccine. Absence of prior SARS-CoV-2 infection characterized the vaccine recipients, who showed negative nucleocapsid antibodies. To note about this clone: The antigen is not known.

Method: immunoSEQ multiplex PCR; TCRdb's copy keeps in-frame clones and lacks some. This sample carries 70,000 or so clones, around 67% of them seen once, and the ten largest clones take around 2.1%. The origin of this receptor is a human donor who received a COVID-19 vaccine. Here the sequenced sample was CD4+ T cells from PBMCs cultured without peptide, taken after COVID-19 vaccination. The chain employs TRBV6-4 and TRBJ2-4; TRBD1 aligns across 8 bases. The CDR3 DNA sequence: TGTGCCAGCAGTGAAAACAGGGGGGACATTCAGTACTTC. Translation gives CASSENRGDIQYF.